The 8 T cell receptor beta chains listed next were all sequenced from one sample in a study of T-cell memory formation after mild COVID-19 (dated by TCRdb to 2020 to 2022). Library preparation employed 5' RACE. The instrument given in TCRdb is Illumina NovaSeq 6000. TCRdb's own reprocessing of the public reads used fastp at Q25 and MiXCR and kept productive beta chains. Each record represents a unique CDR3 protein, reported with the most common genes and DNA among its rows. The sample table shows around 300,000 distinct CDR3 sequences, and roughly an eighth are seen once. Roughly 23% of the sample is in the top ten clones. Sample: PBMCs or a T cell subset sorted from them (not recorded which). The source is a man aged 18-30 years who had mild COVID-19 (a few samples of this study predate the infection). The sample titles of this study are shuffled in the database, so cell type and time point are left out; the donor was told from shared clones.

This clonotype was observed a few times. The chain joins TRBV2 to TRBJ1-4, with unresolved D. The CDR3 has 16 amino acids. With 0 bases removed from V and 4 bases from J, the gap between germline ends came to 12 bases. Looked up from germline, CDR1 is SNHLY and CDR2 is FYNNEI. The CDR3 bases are TGTGCCAGCAGTGAAGCCAACACGGTTCTTAATGAAAAACTGTTTTTT. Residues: CASSEANTVLNEKLFF.

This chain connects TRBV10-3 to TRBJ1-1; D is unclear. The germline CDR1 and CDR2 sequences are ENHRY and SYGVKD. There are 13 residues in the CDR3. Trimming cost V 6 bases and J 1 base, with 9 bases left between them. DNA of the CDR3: TGTGCCATCAGGACGGACGGGAACACTGAAGCTTTCTTT. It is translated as CAIRTDGNTEAFF.

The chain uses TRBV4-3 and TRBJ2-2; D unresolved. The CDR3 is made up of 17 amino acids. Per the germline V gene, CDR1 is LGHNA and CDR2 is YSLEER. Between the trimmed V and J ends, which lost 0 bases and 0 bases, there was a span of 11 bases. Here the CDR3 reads CASSQDGVPTNTGELFF. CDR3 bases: TGCGCCAGCAGCCAAGATGGGGTACCTACGAACACCGGGGAGCTGTTTTTT.

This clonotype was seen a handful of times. The CDR3 sequence: CASSGLAGVPGELFF. CDR3 coding DNA: TGCGCCAGCTCCGGACTAGCGGGGGTTCCCGGGGAGCTGTTTTTT. The rearrangement links TRBV4-3 to TRBJ2-2; TRBD2 matches 13 bases. The germline V gene has CDR1 LGHNA and CDR2 YSLEER. V lost 8 bases, J lost 6 bases, and 6 bases stayed unmatched. This CDR3 region has 15 residues.

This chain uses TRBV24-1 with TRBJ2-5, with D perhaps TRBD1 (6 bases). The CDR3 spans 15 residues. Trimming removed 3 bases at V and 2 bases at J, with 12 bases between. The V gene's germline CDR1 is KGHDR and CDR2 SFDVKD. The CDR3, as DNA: TGTGCCACCAGTGATACCCGGACAGTACAAGAGACCCAGTACTTC. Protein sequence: CATSDTRTVQETQYF.

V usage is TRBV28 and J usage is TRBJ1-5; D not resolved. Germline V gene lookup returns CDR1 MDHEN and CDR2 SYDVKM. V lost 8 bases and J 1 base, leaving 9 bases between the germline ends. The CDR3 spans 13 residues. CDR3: CASLSGSNQPQHF. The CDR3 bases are TGTGCCAGCCTATCGGGAAGCAATCAGCCCCAGCATTTT.

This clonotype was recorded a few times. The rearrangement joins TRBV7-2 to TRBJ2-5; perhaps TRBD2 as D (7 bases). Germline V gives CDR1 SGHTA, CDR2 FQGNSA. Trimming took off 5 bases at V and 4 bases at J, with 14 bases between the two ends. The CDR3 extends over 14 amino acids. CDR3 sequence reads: CASSGGGLRETQYF. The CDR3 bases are TGTGCCAGCAGCGGGGGGGGGCTTAGAGAGACCCAGTACTTC. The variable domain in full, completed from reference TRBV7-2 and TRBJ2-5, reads GAGVSQSPSNKVTEKGKDVELRCDPISGHTALYWYRQSLGQGLEFLIYFQGNSAPDKSGLPSDRFSAERTGGSVSTLTIQRTQQEDSAVYLCASSGGGLRETQYFGPGTRLLVL.

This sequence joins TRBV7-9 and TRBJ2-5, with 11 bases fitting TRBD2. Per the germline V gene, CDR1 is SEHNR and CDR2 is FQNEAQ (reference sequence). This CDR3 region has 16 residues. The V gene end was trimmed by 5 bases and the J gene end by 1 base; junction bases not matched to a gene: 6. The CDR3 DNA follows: TGTGCCAGCAGCCGACCGGGACTAGCGGTCCAAGAGACCCAGTACTTC. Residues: CASSRPGLAVQETQYF.